This entry concerns a single T cell receptor (beta chain). Its antigen is not identified. The data belong to a study of T cell responses to AZD1222 COVID-19 vaccine. Study conclusions and caveats: Reports indicate that nearly half of spike-specific TCRs are directed at unmutated variant regions.

The table came from immunoSEQ multiplex PCR; TCRdb's copy has only in-frame clones and leaves some out. The data show under 250,000 clones, under 95% seen once. This CDR3 contains 12 residues. Germline CDR1 GTSNPN, CDR2 SVGIG (reference sequence). Trimming removed 1 base from V and 7 bases from J, with 8 bases in between. This clonotype was sampled from an adult in good health. V and J are TRBV30 and TRBJ2-4; D gene uncertain. The sequencing used peripheral blood, collected on day 0 of MenACWY control vaccination. This CDR3 reads CAWSGSPNIQYF. Here the CDR3 DNA reads TGTGCCTGGAGTGGGAGCCCCAACATTCAGTACTTC.